This T cell receptor beta chain was profiled in a study of blood T cell repertoires in COVID-19. This clone was seen only a few times. The protocol was immunoSEQ multiplex PCR, while the TCRdb copy is restricted to in-frame clones and leaves out a portion. The table shows 200,000 to 250,000 clones, with 82% occurring only once. Germline V gene data show CDR1 as SGHAT and CDR2 as FQNNGV. V dropped 0 bases and J dropped 7; count of bases not matched to a gene: 9. The length of the CDR3 is 16 residues. The TCR originated in a woman of 80 years or more with acute or convalescent COVID-19. The sample taken for sequencing was peripheral blood. The chain uses TRBV11-2 and TRBJ2-5, with 9 bases fitting TRBD2. For the CDR3, the DNA is TGTGCCAGCAGCTTAGATCTCGCGGGAGGGCAGGCGACCCAGTACTTC. As protein: CASSLDLAGGQATQYF.